Listed below are T cell receptor beta chains from one sample, sequenced in a study of T cells in Graves' hyperthyroidism and ophthalmopathy. TCRdb reprocessed the multiplex PCR reads with MiXCR, giving one entry per CDR3 protein. This table holds 600,000 to 900,000 distinct CDR3 sequences, 15% to 20% found once. Material: blood. Receptors originate from a young man with Graves' hyperthyroidism. Each CDR3 is given with its conserved first and last residue. D genes are given only for firm matches. Expanded clones get a size class; other rows say once, few or many, or leave the size out.

d_call: NA; v_call: TRBV9; clone_size: many; j_call: TRBJ2-3; cdr3_nt: TGTGCCAGCAGCGTAGGGAACACAGATACGCAGTATTTT; cdr3_aa: CASSVGNTDTQYF
d_call: TRBD2; v_call: TRBV29-1; clone_size: few; j_call: TRBJ2-1; cdr3_nt: TGCAGCGCCCGGAGGGGGATACTAGCGGGAGTTCGGAATGAGCAGTTCTTC; cdr3_aa: CSARRGILAGVRNEQFF
d_call: NA; v_call: TRBV2; clone_size: few; j_call: TRBJ2-2; cdr3_nt: TGTGCCAGCAGGAATAGCGAGAACACCGGGGAGCTGTTTTTT; cdr3_aa: CASRNSENTGELFF
d_call: TRBD1; v_call: TRBV6-1; clone_size: many; j_call: TRBJ1-5; cdr3_nt: TGTGCCAGCAGTGAGTCATGGACAGGGGGCAATCAGCCCCAGCATTTT; cdr3_aa: CASSESWTGGNQPQHF
d_call: TRBD2; v_call: TRBV6-4; clone_size: NA; j_call: TRBJ2-1; cdr3_nt: TGTGCCAGCAGTGACGGGACTAGCTTCCATGAGCAGTTCTTC; cdr3_aa: CASSDGTSFHEQFF
d_call: NA; v_call: TRBV24-1; clone_size: few; j_call: TRBJ1-2; cdr3_nt: TGTGCCACCAGTGATTCCCTCTATGGCTACACCTTC; cdr3_aa: CATSDSLYGYTF
d_call: TRBD1; v_call: TRBV11-2; clone_size: many; j_call: TRBJ2-2; cdr3_nt: TGTGCCAGCAGCTTCCGGGACAGGGGGATCACCGGGGAGCTGTTTTTT; cdr3_aa: CASSFRDRGITGELFF
d_call: NA; v_call: TRBV2; clone_size: many; j_call: TRBJ2-2; cdr3_nt: TGTGCCAGCAGTGGTCCCAGGGGAGGCACCGGGGAGCTGTTTTTT; cdr3_aa: CASSGPRGGTGELFF
d_call: NA; v_call: TRBV3-1; clone_size: NA; j_call: TRBJ2-7; cdr3_nt: TGTGCCAGCAGCGTAGGTCAGGGGACCTCCTACGAGCAGTACTTC; cdr3_aa: CASSVGQGTSYEQYF
d_call: NA; v_call: TRBV28; clone_size: NA; j_call: TRBJ1-5; cdr3_nt: TGTGCCAGCAGTTTTATCGGGGGGGGGAATCAGCCCCAGCATTTT; cdr3_aa: CASSFIGGGNQPQHF
d_call: NA; v_call: TRBV20-1; clone_size: many; j_call: TRBJ2-7; cdr3_nt: TGCAGTGCTAGGGAAGGGAACTACGAGCAGTACTTC; cdr3_aa: CSAREGNYEQYF
d_call: NA; v_call: TRBV10-3; clone_size: many; j_call: TRBJ1-1; cdr3_nt: TGTGCCATCACCCTTCAAATGAACACTGAAGCTTTCTTT; cdr3_aa: CAITLQMNTEAFF
d_call: TRBD1; v_call: TRBV4-1; clone_size: NA; j_call: TRBJ2-7; cdr3_nt: TGCGCCAGCAGCCAAGGAGGACAGGAGGCGCTCTACGAGCAGTACTTC; cdr3_aa: CASSQGGQEALYEQYF
d_call: TRBD2; v_call: TRBV4-1; clone_size: NA; j_call: TRBJ2-7; cdr3_nt: TGCGCCAGCAGCCAAGATAATCTAAGAGGGCCTAGCGGGAGATGGTACGAGCAGTACTTC; cdr3_aa: CASSQDNLRGPSGRWYEQYF
d_call: NA; v_call: TRBV12-3/TRBV12-4; clone_size: many; j_call: TRBJ2-7; cdr3_nt: TGTGCCAGCACCCAGGGAGAGGAGTACGAGCAGTACTTC; cdr3_aa: CASTQGEEYEQYF
d_call: NA; v_call: TRBV30; clone_size: many; j_call: TRBJ1-5; cdr3_nt: TGTGCCTGGAGTATGGCTCGCGGGATGCCCCAGCATTTT; cdr3_aa: CAWSMARGMPQHF
d_call: TRBD2; v_call: TRBV20-1; clone_size: many; j_call: TRBJ2-1; cdr3_nt: TGCAGTGCTAGAGATGGGACTAGCGGGATCAACAATGAGCAGTTCTTC; cdr3_aa: CSARDGTSGINNEQFF
d_call: NA; v_call: TRBV3-1; clone_size: NA; j_call: TRBJ2-5; cdr3_nt: TGTGCCAGCCAGCCAATCGAGGCTACGGCTCCCATAGGGACCCAGTACTTC; cdr3_aa: CASQPIEATAPIGTQYF
d_call: NA; v_call: TRBV28; clone_size: many; j_call: TRBJ1-2; cdr3_nt: TGTGCCAGCTCTGTCAGCCGGGACACTACTAACTATGGCTACACCTTC; cdr3_aa: CASSVSRDTTNYGYTF
d_call: TRBD2; v_call: TRBV20-1; clone_size: once; j_call: TRBJ2-1; cdr3_nt: TGCAGTGCTTTTGATAGCGGGAGTGGCGATGAGCAGTTCTTC; cdr3_aa: CSAFDSGSGDEQFF
d_call: NA; v_call: TRBV7-2; clone_size: many; j_call: TRBJ2-3; cdr3_nt: TGTGCCAGCAGCTCCTACGGGCCAGATACGCAGTATTTT; cdr3_aa: CASSSYGPDTQYF
d_call: NA; v_call: TRBV6-1; clone_size: NA; j_call: TRBJ2-7; cdr3_nt: TGTGCCAGCACCTCGAGCGGTAGCTCCTACGAGCAGTACTTC; cdr3_aa: CASTSSGSSYEQYF
d_call: NA; v_call: TRBV7-2; clone_size: many; j_call: TRBJ2-1; cdr3_nt: TGTGCCAGCAGCCTGGGAGGCCTGTCTTACAATGAGCAGTTCTTC; cdr3_aa: CASSLGGLSYNEQFF
d_call: NA; v_call: TRBV5-1; clone_size: NA; j_call: TRBJ2-7; cdr3_nt: TGCGCCAGCAGCTTCCGTATCGGAGGGGATCCACGTTACGAGCAGTACTTC; cdr3_aa: CASSFRIGGDPRYEQYF
d_call: TRBD2; v_call: TRBV7-2; clone_size: few; j_call: TRBJ2-3; cdr3_nt: TGTGCCAGCAGCTTAGCGGGTAGCGGGAGCCCAGATACGCAGTATTTT; cdr3_aa: CASSLAGSGSPDTQYF
d_call: TRBD1; v_call: TRBV2; clone_size: many; j_call: TRBJ2-7; cdr3_nt: TGTGCCAGCAGTGACCCCAGGACAGGAAATTACTACGAGCAGTACTTC; cdr3_aa: CASSDPRTGNYYEQYF
d_call: NA; v_call: TRBV7-9; clone_size: few; j_call: TRBJ2-7; cdr3_nt: TGTGCCAGCAGCTTCCCAAGGCAGGGAGACTACGAGCAGTACTTC; cdr3_aa: CASSFPRQGDYEQYF
d_call: TRBD2; v_call: TRBV29-1; clone_size: NA; j_call: TRBJ2-1; cdr3_nt: TGCAGCGTTGAAGAGGGTGGGACTAGTCCTTGGGATGAGCAGTTCTTC; cdr3_aa: CSVEEGGTSPWDEQFF
d_call: TRBD1; v_call: TRBV27; clone_size: NA; j_call: TRBJ1-5; cdr3_nt: TGTGCCAGCAGCAAAACCGGGACAGTTAGTAATCAGCCCCAGCATTTT; cdr3_aa: CASSKTGTVSNQPQHF
d_call: NA; v_call: TRBV25-1; clone_size: NA; j_call: TRBJ1-5; cdr3_nt: TGTGCCAGCAGTAGCCCAGGTTGGACAGCTGAAACTTATAGCAATCAGCCCCAGCATTTT; cdr3_aa: CASSSPGWTAETYSNQPQHF
d_call: NA; v_call: TRBV12-5; clone_size: NA; j_call: TRBJ2-2; cdr3_nt: TGTGCTAGTGGTTTGGGACAGCCGAACACCGGGGAGCTGTTTTTT; cdr3_aa: CASGLGQPNTGELFF
d_call: NA; v_call: TRBV20-1; clone_size: many; j_call: TRBJ2-7; cdr3_nt: TGCAGTGCTAGACCGGACAATTCCTACGAGCAGTACTTC; cdr3_aa: CSARPDNSYEQYF
d_call: TRBD2; v_call: TRBV6-2/TRBV6-3; clone_size: many; j_call: TRBJ2-1; cdr3_nt: TGTGCCAGCAGCCCTAGCGGGAGGAGCTCCTACAATGAGCAGTTCTTC; cdr3_aa: CASSPSGRSSYNEQFF
d_call: NA; v_call: TRBV7-8; clone_size: many; j_call: TRBJ1-1; cdr3_nt: TGTGCCAGCAGCTTAGCCCCCAGCTCTGAAGCTTTCTTT; cdr3_aa: CASSLAPSSEAFF